The present entry profiles one T cell receptor beta chain with its context. The record originates from a study of blood T cell repertoires in COVID-19. Self-reported history from a screening survey and questionnaire set each donor's cohort. What the recovered Cohort 3 donors had was two negative PCRs, clearance, or symptom resolution. TCRdb's copy holds only in-frame clones and misses some; the assay was immunoSEQ multiplex PCR. The sample has about 270,000 clones, approximately 90% seen once. Unmatched junction bases numbered 12, after V lost 6 bases and J lost 9 bases. Germline V gene sequence: CDR1 MDHEN, CDR2 SYDVKM. The CDR3 runs 16 residues.

J is TRBJ1-6 and V is TRBV28, with TRBD1 matching 9 bases. The sequenced sample was PBMCs or T cells enriched from blood (not recorded which). This TCR was sampled from a woman aged 18-29 years who had recovered from COVID-19. The CDR3 here is CASSPPATGGASPLHF. The CDR3 coding sequence is TGTGCCAGCAGCCCCCCCGCGACAGGGGGAGCTTCACCCCTCCACTTT.